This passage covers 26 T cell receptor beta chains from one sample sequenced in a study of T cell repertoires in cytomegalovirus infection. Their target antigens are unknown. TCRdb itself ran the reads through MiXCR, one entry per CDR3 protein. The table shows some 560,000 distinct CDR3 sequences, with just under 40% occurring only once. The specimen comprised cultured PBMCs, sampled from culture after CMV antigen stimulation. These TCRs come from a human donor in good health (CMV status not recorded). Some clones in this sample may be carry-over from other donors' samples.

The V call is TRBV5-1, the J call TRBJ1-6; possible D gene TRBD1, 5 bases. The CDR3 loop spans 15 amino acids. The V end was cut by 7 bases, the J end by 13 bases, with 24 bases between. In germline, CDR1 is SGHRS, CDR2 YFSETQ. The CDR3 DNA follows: TGCGCCAGCCGGCCACCGGGGACGGGGATTCTCCCCCTCCACTTT. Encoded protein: CASRPPGTGILPLHF.

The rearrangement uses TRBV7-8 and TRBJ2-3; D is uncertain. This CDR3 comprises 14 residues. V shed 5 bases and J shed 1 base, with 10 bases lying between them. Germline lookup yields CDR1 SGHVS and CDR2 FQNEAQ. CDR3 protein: CASSQELGTDTQYF. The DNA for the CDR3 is TGTGCCAGCAGCCAAGAGTTAGGCACAGATACGCAGTATTTT.

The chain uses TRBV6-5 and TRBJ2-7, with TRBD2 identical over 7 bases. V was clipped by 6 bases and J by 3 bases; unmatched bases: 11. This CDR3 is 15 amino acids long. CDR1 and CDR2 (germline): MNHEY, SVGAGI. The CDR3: CASSREAGILYEQYF. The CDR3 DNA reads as TGTGCCAGCAGCCGGGAGGCCGGGATCCTCTACGAGCAGTACTTC.

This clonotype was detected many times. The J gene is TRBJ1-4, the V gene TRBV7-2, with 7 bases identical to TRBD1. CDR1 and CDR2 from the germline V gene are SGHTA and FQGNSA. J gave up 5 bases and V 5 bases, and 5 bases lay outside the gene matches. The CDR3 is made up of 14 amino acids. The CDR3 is CASSERQGNEKLFF. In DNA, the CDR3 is TGTGCCAGCAGCGAACGACAGGGAAATGAAAAACTGTTTTTT.

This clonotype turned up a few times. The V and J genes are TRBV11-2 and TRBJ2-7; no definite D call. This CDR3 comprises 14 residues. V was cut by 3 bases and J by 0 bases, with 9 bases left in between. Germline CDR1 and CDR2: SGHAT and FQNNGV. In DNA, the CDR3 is TGTGCCAGCAGCTTCCTAAGGAGCTCCTACGAGCAGTACTTC. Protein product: CASSFLRSSYEQYF.

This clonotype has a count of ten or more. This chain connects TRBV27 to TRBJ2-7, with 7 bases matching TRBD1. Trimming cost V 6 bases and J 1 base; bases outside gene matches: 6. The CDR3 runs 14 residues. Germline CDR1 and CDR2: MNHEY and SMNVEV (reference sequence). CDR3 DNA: TGTGCCAGCAGCCCTCAGACAGGGTCCTACGAGCAGTACTTC. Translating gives CASSPQTGSYEQYF.

This CDR3 is CASSQGRGLWTSGRPGELFF. The CDR3 DNA reads TGTGCCAGCAGCCAAGGAAGGGGCCTTTGGACTAGCGGGAGGCCCGGGGAGCTGTTTTTT. The chain joins TRBV14 to TRBJ2-2; 14 bases map to TRBD2. The CDR3 runs 20 residues. The V gene's germline CDR1 is SGHDN and CDR2 FVKESK. The V segment lost 1 base and the J segment 6 bases; nucleotides outside the gene matches: 13.

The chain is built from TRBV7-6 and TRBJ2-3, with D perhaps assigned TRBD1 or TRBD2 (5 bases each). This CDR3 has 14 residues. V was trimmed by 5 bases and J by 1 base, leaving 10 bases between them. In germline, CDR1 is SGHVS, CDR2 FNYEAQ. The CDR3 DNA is TGTGCCAGCAGCCGCATGGGGGGCACAGATACGCAGTATTTT. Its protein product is CASSRMGGTDTQYF.

The CDR3 spells CASSPPSSRQGTQYF. CDR3 in DNA: TGTGCCAGCTCACCACCGTCCTCCAGGCAAGGTACGCAGTATTTT. The J gene is TRBJ2-3, the V gene TRBV18; D unresolved. The CDR3 consists of 15 residues. The V gene lost 0 bases and the J gene lost 8 bases, with 15 bases spanning the gap. The germline gives CDR1 KGHSH, CDR2 LQKENI.

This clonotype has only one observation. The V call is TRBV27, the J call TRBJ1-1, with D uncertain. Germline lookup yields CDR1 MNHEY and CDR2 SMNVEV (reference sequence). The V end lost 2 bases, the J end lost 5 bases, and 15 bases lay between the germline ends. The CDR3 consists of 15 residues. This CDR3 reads CASSLDRGPRTEAFF. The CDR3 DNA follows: TGTGCCAGCAGTTTAGATCGGGGTCCAAGGACTGAAGCTTTCTTT.

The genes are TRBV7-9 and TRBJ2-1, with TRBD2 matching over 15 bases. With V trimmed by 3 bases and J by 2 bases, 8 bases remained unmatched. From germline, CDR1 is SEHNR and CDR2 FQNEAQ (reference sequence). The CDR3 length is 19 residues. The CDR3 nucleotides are TGTGCCAGCAGCTTGGGACTAGCGGGGGGCCCTATGACCTACAATGAGCAGTTCTTC. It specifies CASSLGLAGGPMTYNEQFF.

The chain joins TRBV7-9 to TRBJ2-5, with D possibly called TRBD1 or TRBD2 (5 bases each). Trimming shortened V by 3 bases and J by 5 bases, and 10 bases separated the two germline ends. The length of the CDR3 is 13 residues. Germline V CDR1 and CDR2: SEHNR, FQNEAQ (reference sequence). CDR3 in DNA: TGTGCCAGCAGCTTCCAATGGGGGGAGACCCAGTACTTC. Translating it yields CASSFQWGETQYF.

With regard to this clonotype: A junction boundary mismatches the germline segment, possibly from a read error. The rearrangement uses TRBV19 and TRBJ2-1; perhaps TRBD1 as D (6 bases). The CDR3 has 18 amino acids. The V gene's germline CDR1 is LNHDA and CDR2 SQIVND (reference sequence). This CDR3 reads CASRIGATGMGSYNEQFF. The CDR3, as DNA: TGTGCCAGTAGGATAGGGGCCACAGGGATGGGATCCTACAATGAGCAGTTCTTC.

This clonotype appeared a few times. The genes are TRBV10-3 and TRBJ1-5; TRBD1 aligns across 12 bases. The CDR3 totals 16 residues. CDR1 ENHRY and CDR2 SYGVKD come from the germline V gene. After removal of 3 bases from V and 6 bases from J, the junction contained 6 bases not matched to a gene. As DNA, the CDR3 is TGTGCCATCAGTGACAGAGGGACAGGGGGCTTTCAGCCCCAGCATTTT. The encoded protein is CAISDRGTGGFQPQHF.

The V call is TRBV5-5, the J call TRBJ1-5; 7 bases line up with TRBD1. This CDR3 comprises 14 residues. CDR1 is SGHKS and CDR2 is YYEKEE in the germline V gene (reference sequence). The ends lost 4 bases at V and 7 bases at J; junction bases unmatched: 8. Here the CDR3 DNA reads TGTGCCAGCAGCCGGGGGACAGAGGGGCAGCCCCAGCATTTT. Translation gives CASSRGTEGQPQHF.

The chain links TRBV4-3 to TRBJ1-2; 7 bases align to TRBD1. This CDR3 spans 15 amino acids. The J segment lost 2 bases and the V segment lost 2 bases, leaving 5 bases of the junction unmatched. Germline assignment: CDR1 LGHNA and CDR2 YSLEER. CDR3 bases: TGCGCCAGCAGCCAACTTACGACAGGGAACTATGGCTACACCTTC. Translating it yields CASSQLTTGNYGYTF.

The CDR3 sequence is CASSYSFRGYTQYF. CDR3 nucleotide sequence: TGTGCCAGCAGTTACTCGTTTAGAGGATATACGCAGTATTTT. J is TRBJ2-3 and V is TRBV6-2 or TRBV6-3; no reliable D call. Germline CDR1 is MNHEY and CDR2 is SVGEGT. V lost 0 bases to trimming and J lost 7 bases, with 11 bases between them. CDR3 length: 14 amino acids.

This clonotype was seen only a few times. DNA of the CDR3: TGTGCCAGTATAAACGGGAACAATGAGCAGTTCTTC. Translated: CASINGNNEQFF. V gene TRBV19 combines with J gene TRBJ2-1; D is possibly TRBD2 (5 bases). V shed 7 bases and J shed 5 bases, with 9 bases lying between them. CDR3 length: 12 amino acids. CDR1 is LNHDA and CDR2 is SQIVND in the germline V gene (reference sequence).

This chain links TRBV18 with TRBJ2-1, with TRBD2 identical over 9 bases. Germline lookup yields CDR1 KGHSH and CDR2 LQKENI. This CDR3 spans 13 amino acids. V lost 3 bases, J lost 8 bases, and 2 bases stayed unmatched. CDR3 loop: CASSPLAGDEQFF. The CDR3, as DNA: TGTGCCAGCTCACCTTTAGCGGGGGATGAGCAGTTCTTC.

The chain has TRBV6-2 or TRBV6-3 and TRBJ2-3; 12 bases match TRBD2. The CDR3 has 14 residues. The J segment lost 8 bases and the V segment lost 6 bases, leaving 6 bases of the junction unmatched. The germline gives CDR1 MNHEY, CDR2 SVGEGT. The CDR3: CASRRTSGMFTQYF. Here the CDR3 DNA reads TGTGCCAGCAGACGGACTAGCGGGATGTTTACGCAGTATTTT.

CDR3 DNA sequence: TGTGCCAGCAGCCGGGGGGTTGGTGGAAACACCATATATTTT. This gives the protein CASSRGVGGNTIYF. The V call is TRBV6-5, the J call TRBJ1-3; D is possibly TRBD1 (5 bases). Germline assignment: CDR1 MNHEY and CDR2 SVGAGI. The V and J ends lost 6 bases and 3 bases respectively, with 12 bases between them. CDR3 length: 14 residues.

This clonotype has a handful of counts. The CDR3 DNA sequence: TGTGCCAGCAGGAGAGACAGGGAAGCGGACTATAATTCACCCCTCCACTTT. Protein product: CASRRDREADYNSPLHF. The genes are TRBV6-8 and TRBJ1-6, with 7 bases aligning to TRBD1. There are 17 residues in the CDR3. Trimming cost V 6 bases and J 3 bases; bases outside gene matches: 11. The germline CDR1 and CDR2 sequences are MNHGY and SAAAGT.

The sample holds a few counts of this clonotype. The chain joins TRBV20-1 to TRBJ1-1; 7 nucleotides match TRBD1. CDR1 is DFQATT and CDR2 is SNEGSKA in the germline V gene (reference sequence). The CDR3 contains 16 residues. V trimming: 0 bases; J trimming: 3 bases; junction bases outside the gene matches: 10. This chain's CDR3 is CSARDPRQGRDTEAFF. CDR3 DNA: TGCAGTGCTAGAGATCCCCGACAGGGTAGAGACACTGAAGCTTTCTTT.

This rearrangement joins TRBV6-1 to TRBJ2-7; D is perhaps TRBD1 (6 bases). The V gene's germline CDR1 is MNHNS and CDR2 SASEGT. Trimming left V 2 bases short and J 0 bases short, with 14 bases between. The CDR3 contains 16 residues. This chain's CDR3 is CASSERIEGVSYEQYF. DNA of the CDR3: TGTGCCAGCAGTGAAAGGATTGAGGGGGTCTCCTACGAGCAGTACTTC.

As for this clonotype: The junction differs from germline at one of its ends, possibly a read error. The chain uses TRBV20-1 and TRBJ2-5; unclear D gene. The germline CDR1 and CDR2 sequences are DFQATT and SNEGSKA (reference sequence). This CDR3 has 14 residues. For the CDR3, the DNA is TGCAGTGCCAGAGAGGTACACCTCCAAGAGACCCAGTACTTC. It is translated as CSAREVHLQETQYF.

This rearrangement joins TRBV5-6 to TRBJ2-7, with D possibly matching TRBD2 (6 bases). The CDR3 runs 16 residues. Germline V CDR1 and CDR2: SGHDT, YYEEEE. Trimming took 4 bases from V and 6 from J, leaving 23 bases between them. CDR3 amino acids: CASSPVGGVPLTEQYF. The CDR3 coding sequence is TGTGCCAGCAGCCCGGTAGGAGGGGTTCCCCTTACCGAGCAGTACTTC.